The 18 T cell receptor beta chains given below trace back to one sample, sequenced in a study of response to subunit inactivated influenza vaccine. TCRdb analysed the RT-PCR reads with MiXCR anew, one entry per CDR3 protein. Of some 800,000 distinct CDR3 sequences in the sample, roughly 20% were seen once. This sample comprised PBMCs from blood, obtained more than 4 days after vaccination. These receptors all come from a man aged 45-60 years who received an inactivated influenza vaccine.

This clonotype was seen a few times. The chain uses TRBV4-3 and TRBJ2-2; tentative D call: TRBD2 (5 bases). The V gene's germline CDR1 is LGHNA and CDR2 YSLEER. V lost 1 base, J lost 0 bases, and 9 bases lay in between. This CDR3 region has 16 residues. CDR3 protein: CASSQGGEPNTGELFF. The DNA for the CDR3 is TGCGCCAGCAGCCAAGGGGGAGAACCGAACACCGGGGAGCTGTTTTTT.

The rearrangement uses TRBV20-1 and TRBJ2-1; 10 nucleotides align to TRBD2. The CDR3 is made up of 16 amino acids. V lost 5 bases and J lost 4; bases outside the gene matches: 11. Germline V CDR1 and CDR2: DFQATT, SNEGSKA (reference sequence). The CDR3 here is CSAYPASGRFYNEQFF. CDR3 coding DNA: TGCAGTGCTTACCCGGCTAGCGGGAGATTTTACAATGAGCAGTTCTTC.

The J gene is TRBJ2-3, the V gene TRBV7-9; 7 bases match TRBD2. The CDR3 is 15 amino acids. V trimming: 3 bases; J trimming: 4 bases; junction bases outside the gene matches: 7. Germline V gene lookup returns CDR1 SEHNR and CDR2 FQNEAQ (reference sequence). CDR3 in amino acids: CASSLGGSLSDTQYF. Written as DNA, the CDR3 is TGTGCCAGCAGCTTGGGCGGGAGTCTCTCAGATACGCAGTATTTT.

This clonotype was picked up a small number of times. This chain links TRBV7-8 with TRBJ2-1, with TRBD2 as a possible D gene (6 bases). Per the germline V gene, CDR1 is SGHVS and CDR2 is FQNEAQ. CDR3 size: 16 residues. V lost 3 bases to trimming and J lost 8 bases, with 20 bases between them. The CDR3 protein is CASSFGDGTWADEQFF. The DNA for the CDR3 is TGTGCCAGCAGCTTTGGGGACGGGACTTGGGCTGATGAGCAGTTCTTC. Using reference TRBV7-8 and TRBJ2-1 for the parts outside the CDR3, the full variable domain is GAGVSQSPRYKVAKRGQDVALRCDPISGHVSLFWYQQALGQGPEFLTYFQNEAQLDKSGLPSDRFFAERPEGSVSTLKIQRTQQEDSAVYLCASSFGDGTWADEQFFGPGTRLTVL.

The V gene is TRBV11-2, the J gene TRBJ2-4; a weak D match, TRBD1 (6 bases). The CDR3 extends over 16 amino acids. Germline lookup yields CDR1 SGHAT and CDR2 FQNNGV. With 5 bases removed from V and 8 bases from J, the gap between germline ends came to 22 bases. The CDR3 is CASSQGEGGRGDIQYF. The CDR3 DNA reads TGTGCCAGCAGCCAAGGTGAAGGGGGTAGAGGGGACATTCAGTACTTC.

The chain joins TRBV5-1 to TRBJ2-6; 9 nucleotides align to TRBD1. The CDR3 is made up of 17 amino acids. The ends lost 4 bases at V and 0 bases at J; junction bases unmatched: 5. Germline V gene data show CDR1 as SGHRS and CDR2 as YFSETQ. In nucleotides, the CDR3 is TGCGCCAGCAGCGCCGTGACAGGGGGCTCTGGGGCCAACGTCCTGACTTTC. Its protein product is CASSAVTGGSGANVLTF.

This clonotype was picked up a small number of times. V is TRBV11-2 and J is TRBJ2-3, with 9 bases identical to TRBD2. V shed 2 bases and J 4 bases; nucleotides not matched to a gene: 7. The CDR3 is made up of 16 amino acids. Germline lookup yields CDR1 SGHAT and CDR2 FQNNGV. CDR3 bases: TGTGCCAGCAGCTTAAGGCGGGGGGGCCACGCAGATACGCAGTATTTT. This codes for CASSLRRGGHADTQYF. Combining the CDR3 with reference TRBV11-2 and TRBJ2-3 gives the whole variable domain EAGVAQSPRYKIIEKRQSVAFWCNPISGHATLYWYQQILGQGPKLLIQFQNNGVVDDSQLPKDRFSAERLKGVDSTLKIQPAKLEDSAVYLCASSLRRGGHADTQYFGPGTRLTVL.

V usage is TRBV7-2 and J usage is TRBJ2-7, with a weak D call TRBD2 (5 bases). Trimming pared 0 bases from V and 0 bases from J, leaving 6 bases between. The CDR3 contains 14 residues. Germline V CDR1 and CDR2: SGHTA, FQGNSA. Written as DNA, the CDR3 is TGTGCCAGCAGCTTAGCCGACTACTCCTACGAGCAGTACTTC. Encoded protein: CASSLADYSYEQYF.

The V gene is TRBV6-1, the J gene TRBJ2-1, with a weak D call TRBD2 (7 bases). This CDR3 region has 14 residues. V lost 6 bases, J lost 3 bases, and 12 bases lay in between. The V gene's germline CDR1 is MNHNS and CDR2 SASEGT. The CDR3 is CASSRGARYNEQFF. The CDR3 DNA reads as TGTGCCAGCAGCCGGGGGGCTCGCTACAATGAGCAGTTCTTC.

V is TRBV20-1 and J is TRBJ2-7; D may be TRBD2 (5 bases). This CDR3 contains 13 residues. Germline-derived CDR1 and CDR2 are DFQATT and SNEGSKA (reference sequence). Trimming pared 1 base from V and 4 bases from J, leaving 11 bases between. CDR3 DNA: TGCAGTGCTAGAGGTGGGAGCGATTACGAGCAGTACTTC. It is translated as CSARGGSDYEQYF.

This clonotype has at least ten counts. The genes are TRBV18 and TRBJ2-1; possibly TRBD2 for D (5 bases). The V gene lost 0 bases and the J gene lost 5 bases, with 8 bases spanning the gap. In germline, CDR1 is KGHSH, CDR2 LQKENI. The CDR3 is 14 residues long. The CDR3 sequence is CASSPPTSNNEQFF. DNA of the CDR3: TGTGCCAGCTCACCACCTACTAGTAACAATGAGCAGTTCTTC. The whole variable domain, filled in from reference TRBV18 and TRBJ2-1, reads NAGVMQNPRHLVRRRGQEARLRCSPMKGHSHVYWYRQLPEEGLKFMVYLQKENIIDESGMPKERFSAEFPKEGPSILRIQQVVRGDSAAYFCASSPPTSNNEQFFGPGTRLTVL.

This clonotype was seen ten or more times. The CDR3 spells CASSLHQPQHF. The CDR3 DNA is TGTGCCAGCAGTTTGCATCAGCCCCAGCATTTT. This chain links TRBV28 with TRBJ1-5; D not resolved. This CDR3 comprises 11 residues. The V end was cut by 3 bases, the J end by 5 bases, with 2 bases between. Looked up from germline, CDR1 is MDHEN and CDR2 is SYDVKM.

This clonotype has a handful of counts. The gene calls are TRBV20-1 and TRBJ2-1, with D tentatively TRBD2 (5 bases). Germline V CDR1 and CDR2: DFQATT, SNEGSKA (reference sequence). The V gene lost 0 bases and the J gene lost 6 bases, with 12 bases spanning the gap. There are 14 residues in the CDR3. The CDR3 DNA reads TGCAGTGCTAGAGATGATGGCGGGCCCAATGAGCAGTTCTTC. This encodes CSARDDGGPNEQFF.

There are many counts of this clonotype. The CDR3 here is CASSQPGQRRRTTEAFF. The CDR3 DNA is TGCGCCAGCAGCCAACCGGGACAGCGACGAAGAACCACTGAAGCTTTCTTT. This chain uses TRBV4-1 with TRBJ1-1; 7 bases match TRBD1. The V segment lost 2 bases and the J segment 4 bases; nucleotides outside the gene matches: 13. This CDR3 has 17 amino acids. CDR1 is MGHRA and CDR2 is YSYEKL in the germline V gene.

The V gene is TRBV7-8, the J gene TRBJ2-2; no definite D call. Looked up from germline, CDR1 is SGHVS and CDR2 is FQNEAQ. The CDR3 runs to 15 residues. The V end was cut by 5 bases, the J end by 0 bases, with 10 bases between. The CDR3 loop reads CASSPDGANTGELFF. The CDR3 region has the DNA TGTGCCAGCAGCCCGGACGGAGCGAACACCGGGGAGCTGTTTTTT.

The chain carries TRBV2 and TRBJ1-2; the match to TRBD1 covers 9 bases. V shed 4 bases, J shed 6 bases, and the junction held 6 bases outside the gene matches. Germline V CDR1 and CDR2: SNHLY, FYNNEI. This CDR3 is built from 14 residues. In DNA form, the CDR3 reads TGTGCCAGCAGTGCAGGGACAGGGTGGAATGGCTACACCTTC. As protein: CASSAGTGWNGYTF.

The rearrangement links TRBV28 to TRBJ2-7, with D maybe TRBD1 (8 bases). The CDR3 is made up of 14 amino acids. Between the trimmed V and J ends, which lost 8 bases and 0 bases, there was a span of 14 bases. Per germline, CDR1 MDHEN and CDR2 SYDVKM. Here the CDR3 reads CASGRDRLSYEQYF. As DNA, the CDR3 is TGTGCCAGCGGGAGGGACAGGCTCTCCTACGAGCAGTACTTC.

The chain carries TRBV29-1 and TRBJ2-2; 15 nucleotides align to TRBD2. CDR3 length: 16 amino acids. Germline V gene lookup returns CDR1 SQVTM and CDR2 ANQGSEA. V dropped 7 bases and J dropped 7; count of bases not matched to a gene: 10. The CDR3 loop is CSARLGTSGRSGELFF. The CDR3 DNA reads TGCAGCGCCCGGTTGGGGACTAGCGGGAGGAGCGGGGAGCTGTTTTTT.